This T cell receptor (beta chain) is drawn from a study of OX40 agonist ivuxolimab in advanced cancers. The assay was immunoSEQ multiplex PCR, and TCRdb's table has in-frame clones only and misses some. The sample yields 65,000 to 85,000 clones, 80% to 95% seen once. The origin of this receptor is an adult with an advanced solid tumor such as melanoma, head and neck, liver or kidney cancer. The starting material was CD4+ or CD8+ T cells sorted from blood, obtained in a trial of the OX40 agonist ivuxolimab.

The CDR3 region is CASSLGSAPQETQYF. The DNA for the CDR3 is TGTGCCAGCAGCTTGGGTTCAGCGCCCCAAGAGACCCAGTACTTC. This rearrangement joins TRBV5-4 to TRBJ2-5; D unresolved. The CDR3 is 15 amino acids. Germline V CDR1 and CDR2: SGHNT, YYREEE (reference sequence). V shed 0 bases and J shed 1 base, with 10 bases lying between them. The variable domain in full, completed from reference TRBV5-4 and TRBJ2-5, reads ETGVTQSPTHLIKTRGQQVTLRCSSQSGHNTVSWYQQALGQGPQFIFQYYREEENGRGNFPPRFSGLQFPNYSSELNVNALELDDSALYLCASSLGSAPQETQYFGPGTRLLVL.